The 20 T cell receptor beta chains in this list originate from one sample, sequenced in a study of regulatory T cells in long-lasting Graves disease. For TCR beta, libraries came from iRepertoire HTBI primers and Arm-PCR of CDR3 regions. MiXCR was run by TCRdb on the multiplex PCR reads, yielding one entry per CDR3 protein. The data show fewer than 550,000 distinct CDR3 sequences, roughly a fifth seen once. Time point of the sample: persistent/refractory GD, antithyroid drugs over 5 years with positive TRAb. PBMC-derived RNA was used for the TCR library. The sample consisted of peripheral blood mononuclear cells (PBMCs), taken when the disease was refractory, from a patient treated with antithyroid drugs. These receptors were obtained from a female donor with Graves disease.

The table lists this clonotype with a few counts. V and J are TRBV11-2 and TRBJ2-2; tentative D call: TRBD2 (6 bases). Germline-derived CDR1 and CDR2 are SGHAT and FQNNGV. V shed 2 bases and J shed 6 bases, with 13 bases lying between them. This CDR3 is 15 amino acids long. The CDR3 protein is CASSLSPGASGELFF. The DNA of the CDR3 is TGTGCCAGCAGCTTATCCCCGGGAGCGTCCGGGGAGCTGTTTTTT.

The V gene is TRBV2, the J gene TRBJ1-2, with D tentatively TRBD1 (5 bases). This CDR3 is 16 amino acids long. Germline lookup yields CDR1 SNHLY and CDR2 FYNNEI. V lost 5 bases and J 4 bases, leaving 20 bases between the germline ends. The DNA of the CDR3 is TGTGCCAGCAGTCAAGAAACCGGGACCGCTGGCTATGGCTACACCTTC. Translation gives CASSQETGTAGYGYTF.

The chain combines TRBV5-1 with TRBJ2-7; 7 bases are shared with TRBD1. After removal of 1 base from V and 3 bases from J, the junction contained 4 bases not matched to a gene. The CDR3 is 14 residues long. Per the germline V gene, CDR1 is SGHRS and CDR2 is YFSETQ. The CDR3 loop reads CASSLFGTVYEQYF. In DNA form, the CDR3 reads TGCGCCAGCAGCTTGTTTGGGACAGTCTACGAGCAGTACTTC. Using reference TRBV5-1 and TRBJ2-7 for the parts outside the CDR3, the full variable domain is KAGVTQTPRYLIKTRGQQVTLSCSPISGHRSVSWYQQTPGQGLQFLFEYFSETQRNKGNFPGRFSGRQFSNSRSEMNVSTLELGDSALYLCASSLFGTVYEQYFGPGTRLTVT.

This clonotype turned up a few times. The V and J genes are TRBV19 and TRBJ1-1; D unresolved. The CDR3 contains 12 residues. The germline V gene encodes CDR1 LNHDA and CDR2 SQIVND (reference sequence). V gave up 7 bases and J gave up 5 bases, with 11 bases separating them. In DNA form, the CDR3 reads TGTGCCAGTAATGCGAGGGAAACTGAAGCTTTCTTT. Its translation: CASNARETEAFF.

This clonotype turned up a few times. The chain couples TRBV27 to TRBJ1-2; 8 bases are shared with TRBD1. The CDR3 is made up of 13 amino acids. With 7 bases clipped from V and 4 bases from J, the junction kept 5 bases outside the gene matches. Germline V gene sequence: CDR1 MNHEY, CDR2 SMNVEV (reference sequence). The CDR3 spells CASTAGGSYGYTF. For the CDR3, the DNA is TGTGCCAGCACTGCAGGGGGCAGCTATGGCTACACCTTC.

This clonotype was picked up a small number of times. The rearrangement uses TRBV20-1 and TRBJ2-5; 7 nucleotides agree with TRBD1. Germline assignment: CDR1 DFQATT and CDR2 SNEGSKA (reference sequence). The CDR3 length is 13 residues. V dropped 7 bases and J dropped 2; count of bases not matched to a gene: 7. The CDR3 here is CSVRDSGQETQYF. In DNA form, the CDR3 reads TGCAGTGTCCGGGACAGTGGACAAGAGACCCAGTACTTC.

This clonotype was seen many times. V usage is TRBV24-1 and J usage is TRBJ1-2, with 11 nucleotides matching TRBD1. CDR1 and CDR2 from the germline V gene are KGHDR and SFDVKD. V lost 5 bases, J lost 6 bases, and 10 bases stayed unmatched. The CDR3 spans 16 residues. In DNA form, the CDR3 reads TGTGCCACCAGTGGGAGAGGCGGACAGGGGGCGGATGGCTACACCTTC. Protein sequence: CATSGRGGQGADGYTF.

This clonotype was counted many times. V gene TRBV20-1 combines with J gene TRBJ1-3; no clear D. Germline V gene data show CDR1 as DFQATT and CDR2 as SNEGSKA (reference sequence). Deletions cut 1 base from V and 0 bases from J, with 4 bases between. The CDR3 has 13 residues. The CDR3 coding sequence is TGCAGTGCTAGAGGGCCCTCTGGAAACACCATATATTTT. Translating gives CSARGPSGNTIYF.

The CDR3, as DNA: TGCGCCAGCGGTACCGGGACCTCAACTAATGAAAAACTGTTTTTT. It yields the protein CASGTGTSTNEKLFF. This chain connects TRBV4-1 to TRBJ1-4; perhaps TRBD1 as D (5 bases). CDR1 is MGHRA, CDR2 YSYEKL, per germline. V was cut by 8 bases and J by 0 bases, with 13 bases left in between. The CDR3 runs 15 residues.

This chain uses TRBV18 with TRBJ1-1; possibly TRBD1 for D (6 bases). Germline lookup yields CDR1 KGHSH and CDR2 LQKENI. The CDR3 covers 16 residues. Between the trimmed V and J ends, which lost 1 base and 4 bases, there was a span of 16 bases. This chain's CDR3 is CASSPLGQREGTEAFF. The CDR3 DNA is TGTGCCAGCTCACCACTTGGACAGAGGGAGGGCACTGAAGCTTTCTTT.

In this sample, this clonotype turned up a few times. The chain combines TRBV19 with TRBJ2-2; D not certain. The length of the CDR3 is 17 residues. Per germline, CDR1 LNHDA and CDR2 SQIVND (reference sequence). V lost 5 bases, J lost 6 bases, and 22 bases lay in between. The DNA of the CDR3 is TGTGCCAGTAGTTCTCCAGGCTTCCCGGCTAACGCCGGGGAGCTGTTTTTT. This translates into CASSSPGFPANAGELFF.

In regard to this clonotype: This clone may be a read error of a much larger clone one base away. The gene calls are TRBV9 and TRBJ2-5, with 8 bases fitting TRBD1. CDR3 length: 15 residues. CDR1 SGDLS and CDR2 YYNGEE come from the germline V gene. CDR3: CASSVGAGGKESQYF. The DNA of the CDR3 is TGTGCCAGCAGCGTAGGAGCAGGGGGCAAAGAGAGCCAGTACTTC.

This clonotype appeared many times. The chain combines TRBV28 with TRBJ1-1; TRBD1 aligns across 7 bases. The CDR3 sequence is 13 residues long. The germline gives CDR1 MDHEN, CDR2 SYDVKM. J was trimmed by 5 bases and V by 6 bases; bases with no gene match: 6. Here the CDR3 DNA reads TGTGCCAGCAGGCTCCAGGGGGGAACTGAAGCTTTCTTT. As protein: CASRLQGGTEAFF.

This clonotype occurred many times. The chain has TRBV6-1 and TRBJ2-6; D call uncertain. CDR3 size: 15 residues. V shed 5 bases and J shed 1 base, with 9 bases lying between them. Germline values: CDR1 MNHNS, CDR2 SASEGT. Written as DNA, the CDR3 is TGTGCCAGCAGTCCCTACCCGTCTGGGGCCAACGTCCTGACTTTC. Translating it yields CASSPYPSGANVLTF.

The V gene is TRBV5-1, the J gene TRBJ2-7; unclear D gene. CDR3 length: 11 amino acids. From germline, CDR1 is SGHRS and CDR2 YFSETQ. Trimming removed 1 base from V and 8 bases from J, with 7 bases in between. CDR3 DNA sequence: TGCGCCAGCAGCTTGATGGGAAAGCAGTACTTC. This codes for CASSLMGKQYF.

This clonotype was seen at least ten times. The chain joins TRBV28 to TRBJ1-2, with a possible D match to TRBD1 (6 bases). The CDR3 length is 13 residues. Trimming pared 8 bases from V and 8 bases from J, leaving 18 bases between. Germline-derived CDR1 and CDR2 are MDHEN and SYDVKM. The CDR3 reads CASLGGRRDGYTF. In nucleotides, the CDR3 is TGTGCCAGCCTCGGGGGGCGCAGAGACGGCTACACCTTC.

A remark on this clonotype: At one end, the junction sequence differs from germline, possibly due to a read error. The J gene is TRBJ1-2, the V gene TRBV4-1; no clear D. The germline gives CDR1 MGHRA, CDR2 YSYEKL. This CDR3 region has 11 residues. The CDR3 region is CASSQDRAVRF. In DNA form, the CDR3 reads TGCGCCAGCAGCCAAGATAGGGCAGTGCGATTC.

This clonotype has a count of ten or more. The chain links TRBV27 to TRBJ2-7, with D perhaps being TRBD1 or TRBD2 (5 bases each). The V gene's germline CDR1 is MNHEY and CDR2 SMNVEV (reference sequence). Deletions cut 6 bases from V and 1 base from J, with 13 bases between. There are 14 residues in the CDR3. This chain's CDR3 is CASSFGDGSYEQYF. CDR3 sequence (DNA): TGTGCCAGCAGCTTCGGGGACGGGTCCTACGAGCAGTACTTC.

The V call is TRBV18, the J call TRBJ2-7, with D perhaps TRBD1 (6 bases). Looked up from germline, CDR1 is KGHSH and CDR2 is LQKENI. V lost 3 bases, J lost 3 bases, and 9 bases lay in between. This CDR3 is built from 13 residues. The CDR3 reads CASSPDSHYEQYF. CDR3 nucleotides: TGTGCCAGCTCACCGGACAGCCACTACGAGCAGTACTTC.

This clonotype was counted only a few times. The gene calls are TRBV19 and TRBJ2-7, with 11 bases lining up with TRBD1. Germline V gives CDR1 LNHDA, CDR2 SQIVND (reference sequence). The CDR3 is made up of 15 amino acids. The V and J ends lost 6 bases and 5 bases, in that order; junction bases with no gene match: 9. The CDR3 coding sequence is TGTGCCAGTAGGTCCGGGACAGGGGGGATCCACGAGCAGTACTTC. Its protein product is CASRSGTGGIHEQYF.